These 17 T cell receptor beta chains came from one sample sequenced in a study of T cells in Graves' hyperthyroidism and ophthalmopathy. It was RNA transcripts that yielded the amplified TCR beta CDR3 regions. The HTBI primer set drove a first-round RT-PCR of the TCR CDR3. One entry per CDR3 protein, called by TCRdb with MiXCR from the multiplex PCR reads. The table has 400,000 or so distinct CDR3 sequences, about 15% seen once. The sample taken for sequencing was blood. These receptors came from an older woman with Graves' ophthalmopathy.

This clonotype was recorded at least ten times. The chain combines TRBV5-1 with TRBJ2-1, with 14 bases aligning to TRBD2. The CDR3 is 16 residues long. The germline gives CDR1 SGHRS, CDR2 YFSETQ. V was clipped by 0 bases and J by 8 bases; unmatched bases: 4. CDR3 protein: CASSLEGLAGVDEQFF. CDR3 sequence (DNA): TGCGCCAGCAGCTTGGAGGGACTAGCGGGAGTTGATGAGCAGTTCTTC. Complete variable domain (other parts from reference TRBV5-1 and TRBJ2-1): KAGVTQTPRYLIKTRGQQVTLSCSPISGHRSVSWYQQTPGQGLQFLFEYFSETQRNKGNFPGRFSGRQFSNSRSEMNVSTLELGDSALYLCASSLEGLAGVDEQFFGPGTRLTVL.

This clonotype came up once. This chain joins TRBV5-4 and TRBJ1-2; 7 bases fit TRBD1. From germline, CDR1 is SGHNT and CDR2 YYREEE (reference sequence). The CDR3 consists of 13 residues. J gave up 8 bases and V 4 bases, and 8 bases lay outside the gene matches. The CDR3 DNA reads as TGTGCCAGCAGCAGGGGACAGTATCGGGGCTACACCTTC. This translates into CASSRGQYRGYTF.

This clonotype was counted at least ten times. The J gene is TRBJ2-2, the V gene TRBV3-1, with 12 bases identical to TRBD2. This CDR3 contains 16 residues. The V gene's germline CDR1 is LGHDT and CDR2 YNNKEL (reference sequence). J lost 3 bases, V lost 4 bases, and 3 bases had no gene match. As DNA, the CDR3 is TGTGCCAGCAGCCCTGGACTAGCGGGATACACCGGGGAGCTGTTTTTT. This gives the protein CASSPGLAGYTGELFF.

This clonotype was found many times. The chain combines TRBV27 with TRBJ1-2; 10 bases are shared with TRBD1. Germline trimming cut 6 bases from V and 4 bases from J; bases unmatched to any gene: 5. Germline-derived CDR1 and CDR2 are MNHEY and SMNVEV (reference sequence). CDR3 length equals 14 residues. In nucleotides, the CDR3 is TGTGCCAGCAGGACAGGGGGCTCCATCTATGGCTACACCTTC. Translated: CASRTGGSIYGYTF.

In its sample, this clonotype was seen many times. The chain is built from TRBV14 and TRBJ2-7, with a tentative D call TRBD1 (5 bases). The CDR3 extends over 14 amino acids. The V end was cut by 3 bases, the J end by 0 bases, with 9 bases between. Germline-derived CDR1 and CDR2 are SGHDN and FVKESK. The CDR3 region is CASSQGLSSYEQYF. The CDR3 DNA follows: TGTGCCAGCAGCCAGGGGCTTAGCTCCTACGAGCAGTACTTC.

This clonotype was observed a handful of times. The V call is TRBV19, the J call TRBJ2-5, with 7 bases lining up with TRBD2. The J segment lost 4 bases and the V segment lost 9 bases, leaving 2 bases of the junction unmatched. CDR1 and CDR2 from the germline V gene are LNHDA and SQIVND (reference sequence). This CDR3 has 11 amino acids. CDR3 sequence reads: CASGLGETQYF. CDR3 DNA sequence: TGTGCCAGCGGACTAGGAGAGACCCAGTACTTC. Supplemented by reference TRBV19 and TRBJ2-5, the full variable domain reads DGGITQSPKYLFRKEGQNVTLSCEQNLNHDAMYWYRQDPGQGLRLIYYSQIVNDFQKGDIAEGYSVSREKKESFPLTVTSAQKNPTAFYLCASGLGETQYFGPGTRLLVL.

This clonotype appeared many times. The gene calls are TRBV12-3 or TRBV12-4 and TRBJ1-1; D gene ambiguous. Trimming pared 2 bases from V and 3 bases from J, leaving 7 bases between. The CDR3 has 13 residues. Written as DNA, the CDR3 is TGTGCCAGCAGTTTACTTCCAGACACTGAAGCTTTCTTT. This translates into CASSLLPDTEAFF.

This rearrangement joins TRBV20-1 to TRBJ2-5, with D maybe TRBD1 (5 bases). Trimming stripped 1 base from V and 4 bases from J, with 19 bases between. The CDR3 contains 16 residues. From germline, CDR1 is DFQATT and CDR2 SNEGSKA (reference sequence). CDR3 nucleotide sequence: TGCAGTGCTAGAGTCGAAGACCCGGGCAGGGTAGAGACCCAGTACTTC. The encoded protein is CSARVEDPGRVETQYF.

This rearrangement joins TRBV7-9 to TRBJ1-3; D unresolved. There are 16 residues in the CDR3. The ends were cut back, 5 bases at V and 3 bases at J, with 17 bases in the middle. From germline, CDR1 is SEHNR and CDR2 FQNEAQ (reference sequence). The CDR3 coding sequence is TGTGCCAGCAGCGCCTCCGGGAGCCCCAGTGGAAACACCATATATTTT. Its translation: CASSASGSPSGNTIYF.

This clonotype came up many times. The CDR3 protein is CASSLLQGTYEQYF. The CDR3 DNA sequence: TGCGCCAGCAGCTTGTTACAGGGAACCTACGAGCAGTACTTC. The chain combines TRBV5-1 with TRBJ2-7; tentatively, D is TRBD1 (6 bases). Germline loops: CDR1 SGHRS, CDR2 YFSETQ. The CDR3 extends over 14 amino acids. Trimming stripped 1 base from V and 2 bases from J, with 10 bases between.

In this sample, this clonotype turned up a few times. The chain has TRBV9 and TRBJ2-1; D is perhaps TRBD2 (5 bases). This CDR3 contains 16 residues. The germline V gene has CDR1 SGDLS and CDR2 YYNGEE. Trimming removed 7 bases from V and 10 bases from J, with 27 bases in between. Written as DNA, the CDR3 is TGTGCCAGCGGTCCTTCCCCAGGACTTAACTTGCGGGAGCAGTTCTTC. It yields the protein CASGPSPGLNLREQFF.

This clonotype is a singleton in its sample. The chain uses TRBV20-1 and TRBJ2-1; unclear D gene. Germline loops: CDR1 DFQATT, CDR2 SNEGSKA (reference sequence). The V end was cut by 3 bases, the J end by 0 bases, with 9 bases between. The CDR3 contains 14 residues. CDR3 sequence: CSASYELSYNEQFF. CDR3 nucleotide sequence: TGCAGTGCTAGTTACGAGCTCTCCTACAATGAGCAGTTCTTC.

This clonotype occurred many times. This chain joins TRBV4-1 and TRBJ1-4; D is unresolved. V was trimmed by 0 bases and J by 5 bases, leaving 13 bases between them. The V gene's germline CDR1 is MGHRA and CDR2 YSYEKL. The CDR3 is 16 residues long. The CDR3 nucleotides read TGCGCCAGCAGCCAAGAAGGGAGTGAATCCAATGAAAAACTGTTTTTT. Protein: CASSQEGSESNEKLFF.

This clonotype was seen repeatedly, ten times or more. The CDR3 here is CAWSVRAAGETQYF. CDR3 in DNA: TGTGCCTGGAGCGTCAGGGCTGCTGGAGAGACCCAGTACTTC. The chain carries TRBV30 and TRBJ2-5, with D possibly TRBD1 on 5 matching bases. The CDR3 length is 14 residues. The ends were cut back, 3 bases at V and 4 bases at J, with 15 bases in the middle. Germline V gene sequence: CDR1 GTSNPN, CDR2 SVGIG (reference sequence).

This clonotype was seen repeatedly, ten times or more. This rearrangement joins TRBV12-3 or TRBV12-4 to TRBJ2-7, with D tentatively TRBD2 (6 bases). CDR3 length: 15 residues. Trimming cost V 4 bases and J 4 bases, with 17 bases left between them. The CDR3 nucleotides are TGTGCCAGCAGTTACGGGGGTTGGGGCGATTACGAGCAGTACTTC. Translated: CASSYGGWGDYEQYF.

In this sample, this clonotype turned up many times. V gene TRBV24-1 combines with J gene TRBJ2-5, with unresolved D. Deletions cut 5 bases from V and 1 base from J, with 13 bases between. Germline V gene data show CDR1 as KGHDR and CDR2 as SFDVKD. The CDR3 covers 15 residues. In DNA form, the CDR3 reads TGTGCCACCAGTGCCCCAATTGGGGTCCAAGAGACCCAGTACTTC. Its protein product is CATSAPIGVQETQYF.

The chain joins TRBV7-9 to TRBJ2-3; 11 bases fit TRBD2. Germline CDR1 SEHNR, CDR2 FQNEAQ (reference sequence). The CDR3 sequence is 16 residues long. After removal of 5 bases from V and 4 bases from J, the junction contained 8 bases not matched to a gene. CDR3 amino acids: CASSKLTSGSSDTQYF. The DNA for the CDR3 is TGTGCCAGCAGCAAACTTACTAGCGGGAGCTCAGATACGCAGTATTTT.